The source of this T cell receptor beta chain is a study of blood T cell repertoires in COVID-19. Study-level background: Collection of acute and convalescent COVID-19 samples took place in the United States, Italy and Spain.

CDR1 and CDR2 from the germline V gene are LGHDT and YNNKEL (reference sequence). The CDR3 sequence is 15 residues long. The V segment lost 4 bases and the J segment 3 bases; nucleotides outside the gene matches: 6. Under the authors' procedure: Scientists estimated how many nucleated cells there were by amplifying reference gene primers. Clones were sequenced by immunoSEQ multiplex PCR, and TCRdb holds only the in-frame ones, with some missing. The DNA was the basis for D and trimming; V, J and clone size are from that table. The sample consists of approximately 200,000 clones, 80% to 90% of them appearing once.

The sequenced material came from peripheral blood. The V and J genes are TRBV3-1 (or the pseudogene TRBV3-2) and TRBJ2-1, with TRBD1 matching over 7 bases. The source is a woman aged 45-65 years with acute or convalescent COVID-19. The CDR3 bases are TGTGCCAGCAGCCTTACAGGGGATCTCTACAATGAGCAGTTCTTC. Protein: CASSLTGDLYNEQFF.